Listed below are T cell receptor beta chains from one sample, sequenced in a study of T-cell memory formation after mild COVID-19. TCRdb recomputed calls from the 5' RACE reads with MiXCR, one row per CDR3 protein. The sample lists roughly 620,000 distinct CDR3 sequences; approximately 18% were seen once. The sequencing input was PBMCs or a T cell subset sorted from them (not recorded which). These receptors came from an adult woman who had mild COVID-19 (a few samples of this study predate the infection). Cell type and time point are not known. CDR3s include the opening cysteine and the closing phenylalanine or tryptophan. The D gene is left open where the match is weak. Size values are once, few and many counts, or a class for expanded clones, and some rows have none.

CDR3aa,CDR3nt,abundance,d_gene,j_gene,v_gene
CSARGSGDNEQFF,TGCAGTGCTAGGGGTAGCGGAGACAATGAGCAGTTCTTC,many,.,TRBJ2-1,TRBV20-1
CASSQQGRAGNTIYF,TGTGCCAGCAGCCAACAGGGGAGAGCTGGAAACACCATATATTTT,many,TRBD1,TRBJ1-3,TRBV6-6
CATSGSSGKAQYF,TGTGCCACCAGTGGGTCTAGCGGGAAGGCGCAGTATTTT,.,TRBD2,TRBJ2-3,TRBV24-1
CASSYSLAGGPGELFF,TGTGCCAGCAGTTACTCGCTAGCGGGAGGGCCCGGGGAGCTGTTTTTT,.,TRBD2,TRBJ2-2,TRBV6-5
CASSPPGQLANYGYTF,TGTGCCAGCAGTCCCCCCGGACAGCTAGCTAACTATGGCTACACCTTC,.,.,TRBJ1-2,TRBV27
CASSRGTGGPREQYF,TGCGCCAGCAGCCGCGGGACAGGGGGACCCCGTGAGCAGTACTTC,.,TRBD1,TRBJ2-7,TRBV5-1
CASSWDKTGWETQYF,TGTGCCAGCAGCTGGGACAAGACAGGGTGGGAGACCCAGTACTTC,few,TRBD1,TRBJ2-5,TRBV5-6
CANRSSQGRNYGYTF,TGTGCCAACCGTTCCTCCCAAGGGAGAAACTATGGCTACACCTTC,.,.,TRBJ1-2,TRBV27
CASSHGQIKETQYF,TGTGCCAGCAGCCACGGTCAGATAAAAGAGACCCAGTACTTC,few,.,TRBJ2-5,TRBV7-9
CASSYLGRAGGWGNQPQHF,TGTGCCAGCAGTTACCTTGGCAGGGCGGGTGGATGGGGCAATCAGCCCCAGCATTTT,.,.,TRBJ1-5,TRBV12-3/TRBV12-4
CASSQNLYEQYF,TGTGCCAGCAGCCAAAACCTTTACGAGCAGTACTTC,few,.,TRBJ2-7,TRBV14
CASRLGSEQYF,TGTGCCAGCCGGCTAGGCTCCGAGCAGTACTTC,.,.,TRBJ2-7,TRBV12-3/TRBV12-4
CASSLETHGAFF,TGTGCCAGCAGCTTAGAGACCCACGGGGCTTTCTTT,few,.,TRBJ1-1,TRBV7-9
CASMDGTLDTQYF,TGTGCCAGCATGGACGGGACGCTAGATACGCAGTATTTT,.,.,TRBJ2-3,TRBV7-9
CASSDSDTGELFF,TGTGCCAGCAGTGACTCGGACACCGGGGAGCTGTTTTTT,many,.,TRBJ2-2,TRBV6-4
CASSFYDREEKLFF,TGTGCCAGCAGTTTCTACGACAGGGAAGAAAAACTGTTTTTT,few,TRBD1,TRBJ1-4,TRBV6-6
CASSPEGAGTEAFF,TGTGCCAGCAGCCCGGAGGGGGCGGGCACTGAAGCTTTCTTT,few,TRBD1,TRBJ1-1,TRBV5-5
CASSQEGRYEQYF,TGTGCCAGTAGTCAAGAGGGTCGGTACGAGCAGTACTTC,few,.,TRBJ2-7,TRBV19
CASSSNHPPYNEQFF,TGCGCCAGCAGCTCGAACCATCCCCCCTACAATGAGCAGTTCTTC,few,.,TRBJ2-1,TRBV5-1
CASSLISEDTQYF,TGTGCCAGCAGCTTAATTAGCGAAGATACGCAGTATTTT,.,.,TRBJ2-3,TRBV7-3
CASRGLGHNEQFF,TGTGCCAGCAGGGGACTAGGCCACAATGAGCAGTTCTTC,few,TRBD2,TRBJ2-1,TRBV27
CASSQAPGGEPQHF,TGCGCCAGCAGCCAAGCCCCCGGGGGTGAGCCCCAGCATTTT,few,.,TRBJ1-5,TRBV4-3
CASRGYFSTDTQYF,TGTGCCTCCAGGGGATACTTTAGCACAGATACGCAGTATTTT,.,.,TRBJ2-3,TRBV10-3
CASSFLLGASTDTQYF,TGTGCCAGTAGTTTCCTCCTGGGGGCTAGCACAGATACGCAGTATTTT,many,.,TRBJ2-3,TRBV19
CASSLVGQGAFEQYF,TGCGCCAGCAGCTTGGTGGGACAGGGGGCTTTCGAGCAGTACTTC,.,TRBD1,TRBJ2-7,TRBV5-1
CSVAGEDTEAFF,TGCAGCGTTGCCGGGGAGGACACTGAAGCTTTCTTT,.,.,TRBJ1-1,TRBV29-1
CASSLATGLTDNEQFF,TGTGCCAGCAGCTTAGCGACGGGACTAACCGACAATGAGCAGTTCTTC,.,TRBD2,TRBJ2-1,TRBV7-9
CASSWTGAGELFF,TGTGCCAGCAGCTGGACAGGGGCCGGGGAGCTGTTTTTT,many,TRBD1,TRBJ2-2,TRBV11-2
CAISGTGGNEKLFF,TGTGCCATCAGTGGGACAGGAGGTAATGAAAAACTGTTTTTT,few,TRBD1,TRBJ1-4,TRBV10-3
CASSYRDREPQHF,TGTGCCAGCAGTTATCGGGACAGGGAGCCCCAGCATTTT,.,TRBD1,TRBJ1-5,TRBV12-3/TRBV12-4
CASSLSSRRGGGGYGYTF,TGTGCCAGCAGTCTCAGTTCCCGCCGAGGGGGCGGTGGCTATGGCTACACCTTC,few,TRBD1,TRBJ1-2,TRBV12-3/TRBV12-4
CASSFYLWDQPQHF,TGTGCCAGCAGTTTTTACCTATGGGATCAGCCCCAGCATTTT,.,.,TRBJ1-5,TRBV12-3/TRBV12-4
CASSLGQKNTEAFF,TGTGCCAGCAGCTTAGGCCAGAAGAACACTGAAGCTTTCTTT,.,.,TRBJ1-1,TRBV7-9
CASSQNGYTGGTEAFF,TGCGCCAGCAGCCAAAACGGATACACCGGAGGGACTGAAGCTTTCTTT,.,.,TRBJ1-1,TRBV4-1
CASSLGGQVAEAFF,TGCGCCAGCAGCTTGGGAGGACAGGTAGCAGAAGCTTTCTTT,.,TRBD1,TRBJ1-1,TRBV5-1
CAISILGGGKETQYF,TGTGCCATCAGTATTCTCGGCGGGGGAAAAGAGACCCAGTACTTC,.,TRBD2,TRBJ2-5,TRBV10-3
CSLPQRGGGGNIQYF,TGCAGCCTCCCCCAGCGCGGGGGTGGGGGAAACATTCAGTACTTC,.,TRBD2,TRBJ2-4,TRBV20-1
CASLHSSYNEQFF,TGTGCCAGTTTACACAGTTCCTACAATGAGCAGTTCTTC,.,.,TRBJ2-1,TRBV12-3/TRBV12-4
CSLKAGRGNTEAFF,TGCAGCCTTAAGGCGGGACGCGGGAACACTGAAGCTTTCTTT,.,.,TRBJ1-1,TRBV29-1